The 14 T cell receptor beta chains below come from one sample, sequenced in a study of graft-versus-host responses after intestinal transplantation listed by TCRdb under 2021. No antigens are known for them. The library came from the immunoSEQ multiplex PCR assay. The clones in this table, taken by TCRdb from immuneACCESS, are in-frame only. Not every clone is retained; where verified, under half of the shortfall comes from an unresolved V gene, and the cause of the rest is unknown. The sample profile shows around 100,000 clones; 90% to 95% of them were found once. The ten largest account for about 0.25% of the sample. The sample's time point label, in plain terms: cells obtained before transplantation from donor or recipient. The sequences come from unstimulated CD4+ T cells sorted from spleen or lymph node cells, collected before transplant. The receptors originated from a human donor who was the organ donor for an intestinal transplant.

This chain joins TRBV5-1 and TRBJ1-1, with 8 bases lining up with TRBD1. J was trimmed by 0 bases and V by 3 bases; bases with no gene match: 4. CDR1 is SGHRS and CDR2 is YFSETQ in the germline V gene. CDR3 length: 15 amino acids. CDR3 nucleotide sequence: TGCGCCAGCAGCTATCAGACAGGGGTGAACACTGAAGCTTTCTTT. Residues: CASSYQTGVNTEAFF. The whole variable domain, filled in from reference TRBV5-1 and TRBJ1-1, reads KAGVTQTPRYLIKTRGQQVTLSCSPISGHRSVSWYQQTPGQGLQFLFEYFSETQRNKGNFPGRFSGRQFSNSRSEMNVSTLELGDSALYLCASSYQTGVNTEAFFGQGTRLTVV.

Remarks on this clone: Other DNA sequences in the sample encode the same CDR3. The chain combines TRBV28 with TRBJ1-2; D unresolved. Germline V gene lookup returns CDR1 MDHEN and CDR2 SYDVKM. V shed 6 bases and J shed 4 bases, with 9 bases lying between them. This CDR3 spans 12 amino acids. The CDR3 loop reads CASSLLGYGYTF. The CDR3 nucleotides read TGTGCCAGCAGCTTACTCGGCTATGGCTACACCTTC.

The gene calls are TRBV27 and TRBJ1-5; weak D call: TRBD1 (6 bases). The V and J ends lost 2 bases and 0 bases respectively, with 26 bases between them. Germline V gene sequence: CDR1 MNHEY, CDR2 SMNVEV (reference sequence). The CDR3 spans 21 residues. CDR3 in amino acids: CASSLRPPGGAAAYSNQPQHF. The CDR3 DNA is TGTGCCAGCAGTTTAAGGCCTCCCGGGGGGGCGGCCGCTTATAGCAATCAGCCCCAGCATTTT.

The J gene is TRBJ2-5, the V gene TRBV28; possible D gene TRBD1, 6 bases. The V gene lost 3 bases and the J gene lost 5 bases, with 13 bases spanning the gap. The CDR3 extends over 14 amino acids. Germline V gene data show CDR1 as MDHEN and CDR2 as SYDVKM. The CDR3 nucleotides read TGTGCCAGCAGTTTCCAGGGGCTGGGGGAGACCCAGTACTTC. Translation: CASSFQGLGETQYF.

The chain combines TRBV18 with TRBJ1-4, with D hard to call. CDR1 and CDR2 (germline): KGHSH, LQKENI. The CDR3 has 14 amino acids. The V gene lost 3 bases and the J gene lost 2 bases, with 7 bases spanning the gap. CDR3: CASSPRGTNEKLFF. CDR3 DNA: TGTGCCAGCTCACCCAGAGGGACTAATGAAAAACTGTTTTTT.

The rearrangement uses TRBV6-5 and TRBJ2-7; tentative D call: TRBD2 (5 bases). Per germline, CDR1 MNHEY and CDR2 SVGAGI. This CDR3 comprises 11 residues. Trimming stripped 10 bases from V and 2 bases from J, with 9 bases between. The DNA for the CDR3 is TGTGCCATCCCCGGGACCTACGAGCAGTACTTC. Protein product: CAIPGTYEQYF.

The V call is TRBV19, the J call TRBJ2-3, with D possibly being TRBD2 (5 bases). The germline CDR1 and CDR2 sequences are LNHDA and SQIVND (reference sequence). The CDR3 contains 16 residues. V dropped 3 bases and J dropped 2 bases, with 15 bases sitting between them. The CDR3 is CASSISTAAPTDTQYF. In nucleotides, the CDR3 is TGTGCCAGTAGTATTAGCACAGCGGCCCCCACAGATACGCAGTATTTT.

The rearrangement joins TRBV21-1 to TRBJ1-5; the DNA was not compared with TRBD1, the D call given in the table. TRBV21-1 represents a pseudogene. CDR3 length equals 13 residues. CDR3 sequence reads: CASSIRGSQPQHF. The CDR3 region has the DNA TGTGCCAGCAGCATCAGGGGTAGTCAGCCCCAGCATTTT.

This chain uses TRBV5-4 with TRBJ2-5; TRBD1 matches at 9 bases. With V trimmed by 0 bases and J by 1 base, 4 bases remained unmatched. Germline V gene lookup returns CDR1 SGHNT and CDR2 YYREEE (reference sequence). This CDR3 is 16 amino acids long. CDR3: CASSLGGQGGQETQYF. The CDR3 DNA reads as TGTGCCAGCAGCTTGGGGGGACAGGGAGGCCAAGAGACCCAGTACTTC.

The J gene is TRBJ2-3, the V gene TRBV13; D call uncertain. The germline V gene encodes CDR1 PRHDT and CDR2 FYEKMQ (reference sequence). Trimming took off 2 bases at V and 2 bases at J, with 5 bases between the two ends. The CDR3 has 13 residues. Here the CDR3 DNA reads TGTGCCAGCAGCTTACGACCCACAGATACGCAGTATTTT. Translating gives CASSLRPTDTQYF.

The chain uses TRBV4-1 and TRBJ1-4, with D possibly matching TRBD1 (6 bases). CDR3 size: 16 residues. From germline, CDR1 is MGHRA and CDR2 YSYEKL. Trimming removed 1 base at V and 4 bases at J, with 13 bases between. This CDR3 reads CASSQGWGPDNEKLFF. The CDR3 DNA reads as TGCGCCAGCAGCCAAGGATGGGGGCCGGATAATGAAAAACTGTTTTTT.

This rearrangement joins TRBV19 to TRBJ1-1; weak D call: TRBD1 (5 bases). V shed 1 base and J shed 4 bases, with 10 bases lying between them. Germline-derived CDR1 and CDR2 are LNHDA and SQIVND (reference sequence). The CDR3 is 14 residues long. The CDR3 coding sequence is TGTGCCAGTAGTATAGGGGGCCTGGGCACTGAAGCTTTCTTT. Translating it yields CASSIGGLGTEAFF.

The rearrangement joins TRBV2 to TRBJ1-5; no clear D gene. This CDR3 comprises 14 residues. Germline loops: CDR1 SNHLY, CDR2 FYNNEI. V lost 4 bases, J lost 2 bases, and 9 bases lay in between. CDR3 residues: CASSGGNGNQPQHF. The CDR3 nucleotides are TGTGCCAGCAGTGGAGGGAACGGCAATCAGCCCCAGCATTTT.

This chain links TRBV11-2 with TRBJ2-2, with 11 bases identical to TRBD2. V was pared by 4 bases and J by 4 bases, with 5 bases of the junction left unmatched. Looked up from germline, CDR1 is SGHAT and CDR2 is FQNNGV. The CDR3 loop spans 16 amino acids. The chain's CDR3 is CASSYIGLAGTGELFF. Written as DNA, the CDR3 is TGTGCCAGCAGCTACATAGGACTAGCGGGCACCGGGGAGCTGTTTTTT.